The rows below give T cell receptor beta chains drawn from one sample of a study of blood T cell repertoires in COVID-19. Produced via immunoSEQ multiplex PCR; TCRdb's table is partial and in-frame only. The data hold 200,000 to 250,000 clones, with about 85% observed a single time. Sequencing used PBMCs or T cells enriched from blood (not recorded which). The receptors were sampled from a man aged 25-45 years who had recovered from COVID-19. Each CDR3 is given with its conserved first and last residue. D genes are given only for firm matches. Size tells how often a clone was seen (once, few, many) or the class of an expanded clone, and some rows leave it out.

TGTGCCAGTAACCCGCGGGGGAGAGCAACTAATGAAAAACTGTTTTTT	CASNPRGRATNEKLFF	NA	TRBV19	TRBJ1-4	NA
TGTGCCAGCAGCCCCTTATATCATTCACCCCTCCACTTT	CASSPLYHSPLHF	NA	TRBV27	TRBJ1-6	NA
TGTGCTAGTGGCCCCACGGGTTGGGTCACTGAAGCTTTCTTT	CASGPTGWVTEAFF	NA	TRBV12-5	TRBJ1-1	NA
TGCGCCAGCCGAGCCGGGGACAGGGGATTCTATGGCTACACCTTC	CASRAGDRGFYGYTF	TRBD1	TRBV5-1	TRBJ1-2	NA
TGTGCCAGCAGCAGAGCCGGGACTACGACAAGTGAGCAGTTCTTC	CASSRAGTTTSEQFF	TRBD2	TRBV2	TRBJ2-1	NA
TGCGCCAGCAGCTTGACCGTCGGTACGCAGTATTTT	CASSLTVGTQYF	NA	TRBV5-1	TRBJ2-3	NA
TGTGCCAGCTCACCCTCGGGGGGGTACTCTGGGGCCAACGTCCTGACTTTC	CASSPSGGYSGANVLTF	TRBD2	TRBV18	TRBJ2-6	NA
TGTGCCAGCAGTGAAGCCCGGGGGTCCTATAATTCACCCCTCCACTTT	CASSEARGSYNSPLHF	NA	TRBV6-1	TRBJ1-6	NA
TGTGCCAGTAGTCCTGGGAGAGCGGGATATACCGGGGAGCTGTTTTTT	CASSPGRAGYTGELFF	TRBD2	TRBV19	TRBJ2-2	NA
TGTGCCAGCAGCCCCGAAGAGAACTATGGCTACACCTTC	CASSPEENYGYTF	NA	TRBV7-2	TRBJ1-2	once
TGCGCCAGCAGCCCCGCGACTAGCGAACACGAGCAGTACTTC	CASSPATSEHEQYF	TRBD2	TRBV5-1	TRBJ2-7	NA
TGTGCCAGCAGCCTAGGACTAGCGGAGACCACCGGGGAGCTGTTTTTT	CASSLGLAETTGELFF	TRBD2	TRBV7-9	TRBJ2-2	NA
TGTGCCACCGAAGGACAGAGCTACGAGCAGTACTTC	CATEGQSYEQYF	NA	TRBV10-3	TRBJ2-7	NA
TGCGCCAGCAGCTTGGGCGGCGGGAACTATGGCTACACCTTC	CASSLGGGNYGYTF	NA	TRBV5-1	TRBJ1-2	NA
TGTGCCAGCAGTTCCGGGGACAGGGGGAGTTCCTATAATTCACCCCTCCACTTT	CASSSGDRGSSYNSPLHF	TRBD1	TRBV28	TRBJ1-6	NA
TGTGCCTGGTCAGGGAAAAGGGAGCTGTTTTTT	CAWSGKRELFF	NA	TRBV30	TRBJ2-2	NA
TGCGCCAGCAGCTTAGGCCCCGTGTCAGGGGGTGACGAGCAGTACTTC	CASSLGPVSGGDEQYF	TRBD1	TRBV5-1	TRBJ2-7	NA
TGTGCCAGCAGCTTAGAAAGGGAGGGTATGAATTCACCCCTCCACTTT	CASSLEREGMNSPLHF	NA	TRBV7-4	TRBJ1-6	once
TGTGCCATCAGTGAGTCGGGACTTAGGGGTCAGCCCCAGCATTTT	CAISESGLRGQPQHF	NA	TRBV10-3	TRBJ1-5	NA
TGTGCCAGCAGCGGATCAGGGCGGTATAATTCACCCCTCCACTTT	CASSGSGRYNSPLHF	NA	TRBV6-5	TRBJ1-6	NA
TGTGCCAGTAGTAAAGGGGATAATATTTGGGGGGTGAATCAGCCCCAGCATTTT	CASSKGDNIWGVNQPQHF	NA	TRBV19	TRBJ1-5	NA
TGTGCCAGCAGTGAATGGGACAGGTACCAAGAGACCCAGTACTTC	CASSEWDRYQETQYF	TRBD1	TRBV6-1	TRBJ2-5	NA
TGTGCCAGTAGTATAGGGGCGGGCTACAATGAGCAGTTCTTC	CASSIGAGYNEQFF	NA	TRBV19	TRBJ2-1	NA
TGTGCCATCAGGAGCCGAATGGACAGGGGAAATAATTCACCCCTCCACTTT	CAIRSRMDRGNNSPLHF	TRBD1	TRBV10-3	TRBJ1-6	NA
TGCGCCAGCAGTCGGGGGAGGGGAGAAGGCTACACCTTC	CASSRGRGEGYTF	NA	TRBV5-1	TRBJ1-2	NA
TGCGCCAGCAGCTTGGAGGGGTCGCGGGAGGGTTGGAGCTCCTACAATGAGCAGTTCTTC	CASSLEGSREGWSSYNEQFF	TRBD2	TRBV5-1	TRBJ2-1	NA
TGTGCCAGCAGCCCACAGGGGGCTCCCACCAATGAGCAGTTCTTC	CASSPQGAPTNEQFF	TRBD1	TRBV7-9	TRBJ2-1	NA
TGTGCCAGTAGTAGGACAGACTCTGGAAACACCATATATTTT	CASSRTDSGNTIYF	NA	TRBV19	TRBJ1-3	NA
TGCAGCGCTACCGGGACAGGGGGCGCGTGGGGCTACACCTTC	CSATGTGGAWGYTF	TRBD1	TRBV29-1	TRBJ1-2	NA
TGTGCCAGTAGTATAGGAGCTCCAGGGAACACTGAAGCTTTCTTT	CASSIGAPGNTEAFF	NA	TRBV19	TRBJ1-1	NA
TGTGCCAGCAGTAGGGGGTACGGCAATCAGCCCCAGCATTTT	CASSRGYGNQPQHF	NA	TRBV2	TRBJ1-5	NA
TGCAGTGCTAGTCCTTCGACAGGGGTGGGCAATCAGCCCCAGCATTTT	CSASPSTGVGNQPQHF	TRBD1	TRBV20-1	TRBJ1-5	NA
TGTGCCACCAGTGATCTCAGTACGCAGTATTTT	CATSDLSTQYF	NA	TRBV24-1	TRBJ2-3	NA
TGTGCTAGTGGTCCGTGGACAGGCCAGTGGGGGCGGGAGACCCAGTACTTC	CASGPWTGQWGRETQYF	TRBD1	TRBV12-5	TRBJ2-5	NA
TGTGCCAGCAGTGAACAGGGCACTGAAGCTTTCTTT	CASSEQGTEAFF	NA	TRBV6-1	TRBJ1-1	NA
TGCGCCAGCAGCTTTAGAGCAGGGTTCTCCGGGGAGCTGTTTTTT	CASSFRAGFSGELFF	NA	TRBV5-1	TRBJ2-2	NA
TGTGCCAGCTCACCCTGGACAGGGGAGACCCAGTACTTC	CASSPWTGETQYF	TRBD1	TRBV18	TRBJ2-5	NA
TGTGCCAGCAGCTTACTGGCGGGAGGCGGTGAGCAGTTCTTC	CASSLLAGGGEQFF	TRBD2	TRBV13	TRBJ2-1	NA
TGTGCCAGCAGCGTAGGAACGGGGTACTATGGCTACACCTTC	CASSVGTGYYGYTF	NA	TRBV9	TRBJ1-2	NA
TGTGCCAGCAGCTTAGGGGCAGGGGGCTACGAGCAGTACTTC	CASSLGAGGYEQYF	TRBD1	TRBV7-9	TRBJ2-7	NA
TGTGCCAGCAGTGATCAGGGGCCCCACTACGAGCAGTACTTC	CASSDQGPHYEQYF	NA	TRBV2	TRBJ2-7	NA
TGTGCCAGCAGCCACCCCCCCCGGGGAGGAAGGTCTGGAAACACCATATATTTT	CASSHPPRGGRSGNTIYF	NA	TRBV4-2	TRBJ1-3	few
TGTGCCTGGAGTAATCAGGGGACCTATGGCTACACCTTC	CAWSNQGTYGYTF	NA	TRBV30	TRBJ1-2	few
TGTGCCAGCAGCCCAAGGTCCAACAGGAATCGCGAGCAGTACTTC	CASSPRSNRNREQYF	NA	TRBV13	TRBJ2-7	NA
TGTGCCAGCAGCTTAAAAGGGGGCCAAAATCAGCCCCAGCATTTT	CASSLKGGQNQPQHF	TRBD1	TRBV7-9	TRBJ1-5	once
TGTGCCAGCAGCCAAGTTCAACAGGGCCCCTCTGGAAACACCATATATTTT	CASSQVQQGPSGNTIYF	NA	TRBV4-2	TRBJ1-3	NA
TGTGCCAGCAGTTTACTGGGACTAAACACCTATCGCTACGAGCAGTACTTC	CASSLLGLNTYRYEQYF	TRBD2	TRBV28	TRBJ2-7	NA
TGTGCCATCAGAACAGAACAGGGAGCTTTTGAAGCTTTCTTT	CAIRTEQGAFEAFF	NA	TRBV10-3	TRBJ1-1	NA
TGTGCCAGCAGCTTAGGAGGTAGCGGCGGCAATGAGCAGTTCTTC	CASSLGGSGGNEQFF	NA	TRBV7-2	TRBJ2-1	NA
TGTGCCAGCAGCTCCCATCCTGAACCCCTGGGAGGTGAGCAGTTCTTC	CASSSHPEPLGGEQFF	NA	TRBV5-4	TRBJ2-1	NA